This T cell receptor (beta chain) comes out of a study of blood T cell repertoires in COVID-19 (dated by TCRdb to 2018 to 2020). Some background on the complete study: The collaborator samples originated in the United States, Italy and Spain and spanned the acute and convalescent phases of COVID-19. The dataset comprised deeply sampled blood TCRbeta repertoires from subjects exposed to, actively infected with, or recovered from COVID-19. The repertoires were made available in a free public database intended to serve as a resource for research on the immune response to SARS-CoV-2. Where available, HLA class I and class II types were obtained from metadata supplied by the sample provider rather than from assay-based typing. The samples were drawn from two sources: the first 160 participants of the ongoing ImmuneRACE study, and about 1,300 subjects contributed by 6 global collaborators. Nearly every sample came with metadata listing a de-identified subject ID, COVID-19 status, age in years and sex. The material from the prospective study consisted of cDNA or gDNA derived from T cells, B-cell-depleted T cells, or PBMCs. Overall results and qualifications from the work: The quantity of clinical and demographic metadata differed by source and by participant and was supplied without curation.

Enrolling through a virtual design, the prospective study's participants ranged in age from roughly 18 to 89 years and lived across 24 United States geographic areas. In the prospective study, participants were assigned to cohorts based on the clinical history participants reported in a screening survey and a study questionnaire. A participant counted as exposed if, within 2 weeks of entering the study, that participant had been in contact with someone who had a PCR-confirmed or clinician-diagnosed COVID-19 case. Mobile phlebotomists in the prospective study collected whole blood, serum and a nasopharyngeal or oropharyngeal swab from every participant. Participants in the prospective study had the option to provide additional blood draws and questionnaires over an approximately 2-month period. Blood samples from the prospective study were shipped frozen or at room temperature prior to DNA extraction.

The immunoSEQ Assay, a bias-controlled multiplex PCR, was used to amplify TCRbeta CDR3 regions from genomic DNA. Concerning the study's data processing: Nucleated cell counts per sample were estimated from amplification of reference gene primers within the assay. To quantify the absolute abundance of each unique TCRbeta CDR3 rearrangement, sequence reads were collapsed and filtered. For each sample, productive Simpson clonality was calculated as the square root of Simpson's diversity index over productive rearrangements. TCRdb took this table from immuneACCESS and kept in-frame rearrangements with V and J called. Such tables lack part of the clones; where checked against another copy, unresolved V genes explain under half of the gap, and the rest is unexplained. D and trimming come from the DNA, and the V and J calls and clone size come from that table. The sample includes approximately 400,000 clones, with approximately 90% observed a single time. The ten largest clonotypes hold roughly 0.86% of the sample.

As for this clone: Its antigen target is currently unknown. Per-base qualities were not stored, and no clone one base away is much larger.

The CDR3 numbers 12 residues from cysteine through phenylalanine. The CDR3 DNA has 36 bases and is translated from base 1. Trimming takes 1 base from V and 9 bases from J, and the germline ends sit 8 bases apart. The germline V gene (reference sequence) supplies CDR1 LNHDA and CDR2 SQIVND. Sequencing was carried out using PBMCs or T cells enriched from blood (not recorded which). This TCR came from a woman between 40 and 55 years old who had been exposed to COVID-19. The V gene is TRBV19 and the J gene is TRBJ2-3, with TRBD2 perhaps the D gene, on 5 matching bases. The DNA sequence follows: TGTGCCAGTAGTATAGGAGGGATGACGCAGTATTTT. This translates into CASSIGGMTQYF.